This T cell receptor (beta chain) was sequenced for a study of T-cell memory formation after mild COVID-19. This CDR3 comprises 15 residues. Germline V lookup: CDR1 KGHSH, CDR2 LQKENI. Trimming pared 6 bases from V and 4 bases from J, leaving 16 bases between. Findings and caveats of the study: Contracting CD4+ clones were located mainly in CM and EM, and CD8+ clones in EMRA. There was no confirmation that second-wave clones peaking on day 37 were SARS-CoV-2 specific.

A 5'RACE reaction primed in the constant segment made cDNA libraries of TCR alpha and TCR beta, and these carried sample barcodes and UMIs. TCRdb processed the 5' RACE reads anew with MiXCR; each CDR3 protein has one entry. The table shows about 130,000 distinct CDR3 sequences, with 5% to 6.5% occurring only once. This clonotype was recorded a few times. The antigen is not known. V is TRBV18 and J is TRBJ1-5; TRBD1 might be the D (5 bases). The sequence was collected from an adult woman who had mild COVID-19 (a few samples of this study predate the infection). Cell type and time point are not known. Sequenced input: PBMCs or a T cell subset sorted from them (not recorded which). The CDR3 nucleotides read TGTGCCAGCTCCCCAGGACATACTGGGAATCAGCCCCAGCATTTT. It translates to CASSPGHTGNQPQHF.